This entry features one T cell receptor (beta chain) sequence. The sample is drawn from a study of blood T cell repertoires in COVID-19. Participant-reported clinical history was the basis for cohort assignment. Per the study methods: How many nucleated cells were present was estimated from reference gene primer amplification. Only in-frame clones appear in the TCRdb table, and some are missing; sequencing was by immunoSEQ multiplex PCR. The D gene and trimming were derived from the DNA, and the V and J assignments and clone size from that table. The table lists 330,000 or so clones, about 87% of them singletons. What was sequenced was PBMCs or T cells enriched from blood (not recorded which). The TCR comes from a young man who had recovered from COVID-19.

Here the CDR3 DNA reads TGTGCCAGTAGTATAGATCGCTACAGGGTTTCGGGACAGCCCCAGCATTTT. Amino acids: CASSIDRYRVSGQPQHF. This chain connects TRBV19 to TRBJ1-5; possibly TRBD1 for D (6 bases). The CDR3 has 17 amino acids. Deletions cut 0 bases from V and 7 bases from J, with 19 bases between. The germline gives CDR1 LNHDA, CDR2 SQIVND (reference sequence).